This TCR beta chain came from a study of shared clonotypes between healthy human individuals. To note about this clone: Its antigen is still unknown.

Regarding the study as a whole: Rarefaction gave evidence that sorted-subset sequencing remained incomplete despite large depth. All-four-donor shared clonotypes had higher generation probabilities than non-shared clonotypes did. Larger estimated richness was generally seen in naive subsets than in memory subsets.

Genomic DNA of every subset was divided equally among multiple immunoSEQ plates. Profiling relied on immunoSEQ multiplex PCR, and the TCRdb table lists in-frame clones only, not all of them. The sample shows approximately 2.4 million clones, around 95% of them seen only once. The sample was naive CD4+ T cells sorted from blood. The subset was: CD45RA+ positively selected. This receptor was obtained from a man in his late teens or twenties in good health.

CDR3 sequence reads: CASSPGGTSGRDERELFF. CDR3 nucleotides: TGCGCCAGCAGCCCAGGGGGGACTAGCGGGAGAGACGAAAGGGAGCTGTTTTTT. This rearrangement joins TRBV5-1 to TRBJ2-2; 14 nucleotides agree with TRBD2. Germline-derived CDR1 and CDR2 are SGHRS and YFSETQ. J gave up 9 bases and V 4 bases, and 14 bases lay outside the gene matches. The length of the CDR3 is 18 residues.